This T cell receptor beta chain was identified during a study of beta chain features in type 1 diabetes. Looking at the study overall: Sorted cell examination encompassed roughly 110 million cells across all samples. Study findings and constraints: Across all four CD4+ subsets, people with type 1 diabetes showed modestly shorter TCRB CDR3s.

CD4+ naive, central memory, regulatory and stem cell-like memory subsets were isolated by sorting on CD45RO/CCR7/CD25/CD127/CD95/CD27. The CDR3 spans 13 residues. The trim removed 3 bases at V and 6 bases at J, leaving 3 bases unmatched. The germline gives CDR1 LNHNV, CDR2 YYDKDF (reference sequence). The sequenced template was cDNA made from the entire isolated RNA. About 3.5 million reads, on average, came from each naive, central memory and regulatory T cell sample. Assay: immunoSEQ multiplex PCR; the TCRdb copy retains only in-frame clones and omits some. Of hundreds of thousands of clones listed, approximately 11% are singletons. Concerning this clone itself: Its antigen is currently unknown.

The chain links TRBV15 to TRBJ2-3, with 7 bases identical to TRBD2. Sequencing input: naive CD4+ T cells from blood. This clonotype was obtained from a young man with type 1 diabetes. CDR3 in DNA: TGTGCCACCAGCAGTTGGGGGGGGGATACGCAGTATTTT. This translates into CATSSWGGDTQYF.